This T cell receptor beta chain was documented in a study of beta chain features in type 1 diabetes. Study overall: Patients shared similar age, gender and cell yields with healthy donors. Overall study results and limits: A moderate, significant TCRB CDR3 shortening appeared in type 1 diabetes across four CD4+ subsets.

The sequenced template was cDNA made from the entire isolated RNA. The method was immunoSEQ multiplex PCR; TCRdb's version includes in-frame clones alone and lacks a portion of them. The sample lists roughly 160,000 clones; almost 8% were seen once. This clone appeared a few times. Its specificity is not known. The ends were cut back, 2 bases at V and 0 bases at J, with 3 bases in the middle. The CDR3 is made up of 13 amino acids. Per germline, CDR1 SGHTA and CDR2 FQGNSA. Sequencing input: central memory CD4+ T cells from blood. This chain joins TRBV7-2 and TRBJ2-3; D not resolved. The receptor's source is a man in his late teens or twenties with type 1 diabetes. CDR3 protein: CASSLPSTDTQYF. The CDR3 DNA follows: TGTGCCAGCAGCTTACCTAGCACAGATACGCAGTATTTT. Using reference TRBV7-2 and TRBJ2-3 for the parts outside the CDR3, the full variable domain is GAGVSQSPSNKVTEKGKDVELRCDPISGHTALYWYRQSLGQGLEFLIYFQGNSAPDKSGLPSDRFSAERTGGSVSTLTIQRTQQEDSAVYLCASSLPSTDTQYFGPGTRLTVL.